This T cell receptor (beta chain) came from a study of beta chain features in type 1 diabetes. On this clone itself: Its cognate antigen is unknown.

Of the isolated RNA, all was reverse transcribed, and so the sequenced material was expressed TCRB transcripts. Measured with immunoSEQ multiplex PCR; TCRdb has only the in-frame clones, and not every one. The data show roughly 610,000 clones, roughly 16% seen once. Study-wide findings and caveats: Individuals with type 1 diabetes displayed fewer insertions and more deletions at VDJ junctions.

Heparinised blood was drawn once per donor, averaging roughly 120 mL. CD45RO/CCR7/CD25/CD127/CD95/CD27 staining was used to isolate CD4+ naive, central memory, regulatory and stem cell-like memory cells by sorting. Trimming took 3 bases from V and 5 from J; bases not matched to a gene: 9. Germline V CDR1 and CDR2: SGHAT, FQNNGV. The CDR3 runs 15 residues. The chain employs TRBV11-2 and TRBJ2-5; 7 bases agree with TRBD1. This receptor was obtained from a man between 18 and 35 years old in good health. Sequencing was done on a sample of naive CD4+ T cells from blood. CDR3 in amino acids: CASSFQTGTGETQYF. DNA for the CDR3: TGTGCCAGCAGCTTTCAGACAGGGACGGGGGAGACCCAGTACTTC.